Below, 24 T cell receptor beta chains from the same sample are listed, as sequenced in a study of T-cell reconstitution after alpha-beta-depleted transplantation in children. Preparation of the TCRbeta library was carried out with unique molecular identifiers. In TCRdb, the PCR reads were re-called with MiXCR into one record per CDR3 protein. Here the sample spans 300,000 or so distinct CDR3 sequences, more than 8% being singletons. The specimen comprised PBMCs from the stem cell graft donor, sampled from the stem cell graft. The receptor set was obtained from a human donor who donated a stem cell graft to a child with SCID.

In its sample, this clonotype was seen many times. The genes are TRBV2 and TRBJ2-3; D gene ambiguous. The germline CDR1 and CDR2 sequences are SNHLY and FYNNEI. V lost 5 bases, J lost 6 bases, and 12 bases lay in between. The CDR3 covers 13 residues. The CDR3 nucleotides read TGTGCCAGCAGTCCACCCTACACGGATACGCAGTATTTT. It yields the protein CASSPPYTDTQYF.

This clonotype was seen a handful of times. The V and J genes are TRBV12-3 or TRBV12-4 and TRBJ1-4, with unresolved D. The ends were cut back, 2 bases at V and 6 bases at J, with 10 bases in the middle. CDR3 length equals 14 residues. CDR3: CASSLTIADEKLFF. The CDR3 DNA reads as TGTGCCAGCAGTTTAACCATCGCGGATGAAAAACTGTTTTTT.

This clonotype was seen more than once but under ten times. The V gene is TRBV7-8, the J gene TRBJ2-3; possibly TRBD1 or TRBD2 for D (5 bases each). The CDR3 contains 12 residues. V lost 5 bases to trimming and J lost 8 bases, with 11 bases between them. Looked up from germline, CDR1 is SGHVS and CDR2 is FQNEAQ. CDR3: CASSPAGTTQYF. CDR3 bases: TGTGCCAGCAGCCCCGCAGGGACTACGCAGTATTTT.

This clonotype was seen a few times. V usage is TRBV5-1 and J usage is TRBJ2-3; 9 nucleotides line up with TRBD1. Trimming took 3 bases from V and 4 from J; bases not matched to a gene: 0. Germline CDR1 SGHRS, CDR2 YFSETQ. The CDR3 runs 13 residues. CDR3 amino acids: CASSWTGADTQYF. The CDR3 coding sequence is TGCGCCAGCAGCTGGACAGGGGCAGATACGCAGTATTTT.

The table lists this clonotype with many counts. The V call is TRBV14, the J call TRBJ2-3, with no clear D. CDR1 is SGHDN and CDR2 is FVKESK in the germline V gene. The CDR3 contains 12 residues. The V gene lost 4 bases and the J gene lost 6 bases, with 8 bases spanning the gap. DNA for the CDR3: TGTGCCAGCAGCCTGACAAAGGATACGCAGTATTTT. Amino acids: CASSLTKDTQYF.

This clonotype has a handful of counts. The V call is TRBV3-1, the J call TRBJ1-2; D gene ambiguous. Germline CDR1 LGHDT, CDR2 YNNKEL (reference sequence). Trimming left V 1 base short and J 7 bases short, with 10 bases between. The CDR3 runs 13 residues. In DNA form, the CDR3 reads TGTGCCAGCAGCCAAGGAAGGTTTACTGGCTACACCTTC. Protein: CASSQGRFTGYTF.

This clonotype occurred a few times. This chain's CDR3 is CSAREDSYGYTF. As DNA, the CDR3 is TGCAGTGCTAGAGAGGACAGTTATGGCTACACCTTC. This chain uses TRBV20-1 with TRBJ1-2; weak D call: TRBD1 (6 bases). The V and J ends lost 0 bases and 5 bases respectively, with 7 bases between them. Germline V gene lookup returns CDR1 DFQATT and CDR2 SNEGSKA (reference sequence). This CDR3 spans 12 amino acids.

The chain employs TRBV12-3 or TRBV12-4 and TRBJ2-4; no clear D gene. Trimming took off 5 bases at V and 0 bases at J, with 11 bases between the two ends. The CDR3 extends over 15 amino acids. The CDR3 DNA reads as TGTGCCAGCAGTCCCCTGCAGATAGCCAAAAACATTCAGTACTTC. It encodes CASSPLQIAKNIQYF.

A few counts support this clonotype. The chain carries TRBV10-3 and TRBJ2-5; the match to TRBD1 covers 7 bases. J gave up 5 bases and V 6 bases, and 9 bases lay outside the gene matches. This CDR3 spans 14 amino acids. Germline-derived CDR1 and CDR2 are ENHRY and SYGVKD. The CDR3, as DNA: TGTGCCATCAGAGACAGGGCTGAGTGGGAGACCCAGTACTTC. Amino acid sequence: CAIRDRAEWETQYF.

The chain joins TRBV12-3 or TRBV12-4 to TRBJ1-3, with D hard to call. The CDR3 is 15 residues long. The V end lost 7 bases, the J end lost 1 base, and 14 bases lay between the germline ends. The CDR3 region is CASIRGAFSGNTIYF. The CDR3 DNA reads as TGTGCCAGCATCCGAGGCGCATTTTCTGGAAACACCATATATTTT.

This clonotype appeared many times. The J gene is TRBJ2-2, the V gene TRBV7-9; maybe TRBD1 (6 bases). The ends were cut back, 2 bases at V and 6 bases at J, with 7 bases in the middle. The CDR3 spans 13 residues. In germline, CDR1 is SEHNR, CDR2 FQNEAQ (reference sequence). The CDR3 region is CASSLTGPGELFF. The CDR3 DNA follows: TGTGCCAGCAGCTTAACAGGGCCCGGGGAGCTGTTTTTT.

This clonotype was recorded a few times. The gene calls are TRBV5-5 and TRBJ1-1; 9 bases map to TRBD1. The CDR3 loop spans 14 amino acids. CDR1 and CDR2 from the germline V gene are SGHKS and YYEKEE (reference sequence). Unmatched junction bases numbered 5, after V lost 5 bases and J lost 3 bases. In DNA, the CDR3 is TGTGCCAGCAGGGAACGACAGGGGGACACTGAAGCTTTCTTT. As protein: CASRERQGDTEAFF.

Written as DNA, the CDR3 is TGTGCCAGCGGCCCGACATCCTCCTCTGGAAACACCATATATTTT. Its protein is CASGPTSSSGNTIYF. The genes are TRBV6-5 and TRBJ1-3; no clear D gene. CDR3 size: 15 residues. V was clipped by 8 bases and J by 0 bases, with 14 bases between them. Germline V gene data show CDR1 as MNHEY and CDR2 as SVGAGI.

The rearrangement uses TRBV5-6 and TRBJ1-5; 9 positions match TRBD1. The CDR3 is 15 residues long. CDR1 is SGHDT and CDR2 is YYEEEE in the germline V gene. The trim removed 2 bases at V and 7 bases at J, leaving 7 bases unmatched. CDR3 amino acids: CASSLGQGKGQPQHF. The CDR3 nucleotides read TGTGCCAGCAGCTTAGGACAGGGGAAAGGGCAGCCCCAGCATTTT.

This clonotype was found a few times. The V call is TRBV24-1, the J call TRBJ2-1, with no clear D. Trimming took off 7 bases at V and 4 bases at J, with 10 bases between the two ends. CDR3 length: 13 amino acids. Looked up from germline, CDR1 is KGHDR and CDR2 is SFDVKD. CDR3 residues: CATRAQRYNEQFF. In DNA, the CDR3 is TGTGCCACCAGAGCCCAGAGATACAATGAGCAGTTCTTC.

This clonotype showed up just a few times. The chain has TRBV20-1 and TRBJ1-4; the D is unclear. The CDR3 is 13 amino acids. V was pared by 6 bases and J by 1 base, with 9 bases between. Germline lookup yields CDR1 DFQATT and CDR2 SNEGSKA (reference sequence). CDR3 DNA sequence: TGCAGTGCCAGACGTGGAACTAATGAAAAACTGTTTTTT. The encoded protein is CSARRGTNEKLFF.

The chain employs TRBV27 and TRBJ2-7; tentative D call: TRBD1 (6 bases). Germline assignment: CDR1 MNHEY and CDR2 SMNVEV (reference sequence). V dropped 2 bases and J dropped 5 bases, with 13 bases sitting between them. The CDR3 contains 14 residues. The CDR3 is CASSLAGTRNEQYF. CDR3 bases: TGTGCCAGCAGTTTAGCCGGGACACGGAACGAGCAGTACTTC.

The table lists this clonotype with a few counts. The J gene is TRBJ1-2, the V gene TRBV6-1, with 7 bases matching TRBD1. The J segment lost 7 bases and the V segment lost 6 bases, leaving 14 bases of the junction unmatched. This CDR3 region has 15 residues. Germline CDR1 reads MNHNS; CDR2 reads SASEGT. The CDR3 bases are TGTGCCAGCAGATCAAAGGGACAGACTCTGGCTGGCTACACCTTC. This gives the protein CASRSKGQTLAGYTF.

Comment on this clonotype: A much larger clone is a single base away; this may be a read error. The genes are TRBV20-1 and TRBJ2-1, with 11 positions matching TRBD2. Germline CDR1 is DFQATT and CDR2 is SNEGSKA (reference sequence). V lost 3 bases, J lost 12 bases, and 4 bases stayed unmatched. This CDR3 is built from 12 residues. CDR3 sequence: CSASLAGGMQFF. CDR3 nucleotide sequence: TGCAGTGCTAGTCTAGCGGGGGGTATGCAGTTCTTC.

This clonotype came up a few times. The V call is TRBV5-1, the J call TRBJ1-5; D call uncertain. Germline V gives CDR1 SGHRS, CDR2 YFSETQ. Trimming removed 1 base from V and 8 bases from J, with 10 bases in between. The CDR3 is 13 amino acids. The chain's CDR3 is CASSLSGSEPQHF. As DNA, the CDR3 is TGCGCCAGCAGCTTGAGTGGCAGCGAGCCCCAGCATTTT.

This clonotype was found many times. This chain uses TRBV20-1 with TRBJ1-6, with D perhaps matching TRBD1 (5 bases). The CDR3 has 15 amino acids. Germline CDR1 is DFQATT and CDR2 is SNEGSKA (reference sequence). The ends were cut back, 3 bases at V and 5 bases at J, with 14 bases in the middle. The CDR3 sequence is CSARGSGTHNSPLHF. CDR3 nucleotides: TGCAGTGCTAGGGGGTCGGGGACTCATAATTCACCCCTCCACTTT.

This clonotype has more than one count but fewer than ten. The V call is TRBV19, the J call TRBJ1-1, with 8 nucleotides matching TRBD1. Losses at the gene ends were 6 bases for V and 1 base for J; bases not matched to a gene: 10. The CDR3 sequence is 16 residues long. Germline assignment: CDR1 LNHDA and CDR2 SQIVND (reference sequence). The CDR3 region is CASSDMTGTGNTEAFF. In DNA, the CDR3 is TGTGCCAGTAGCGATATGACCGGGACAGGGAACACTGAAGCTTTCTTT.

This chain links TRBV5-1 with TRBJ2-4; the D gene is possibly TRBD2 (6 bases). The germline V and J ends were trimmed by 0 bases and 2 bases, with 18 bases remaining between them. The germline gives CDR1 SGHRS, CDR2 YFSETQ. The CDR3 totals 18 residues. The CDR3 bases are TGCGCCAGCAGCTTGGACGGCAATGGAGGGAGAACCAAAAACATTCAGTACTTC. Translated, it gives CASSLDGNGGRTKNIQYF.

The chain is built from TRBV20-1 and TRBJ1-2; 10 positions agree with TRBD1. J gave up 8 bases and V 4 bases, and 13 bases lay outside the gene matches. Looked up from germline, CDR1 is DFQATT and CDR2 is SNEGSKA (reference sequence). The CDR3 spans 15 residues. The CDR3 DNA reads TGCAGTGCTACCCCCGGGACAGGGGCTGTTGAAGGCTACACCTTC. This codes for CSATPGTGAVEGYTF.